This T cell receptor beta chain originates from a study of T cells after yellow fever vaccination. Study-wide points: It was a weaker secondary response, yet one that peaked faster, at day 5 versus 15. Most clones from primary vaccination resurfaced after the booster (approximately 96% CD4, 75% to 90% CD8).

Germline V CDR1 and CDR2: MNHEY, SVGAGI. The CDR3 has 17 amino acids. J gave up 3 bases and V 0 bases, and 7 bases lay outside the gene matches. As for this clonotype: The antigen remains undetermined.

TCR cDNA, made by 5'RACE template switching, carried an added universal primer site and UMIs. In TCRdb, the 5' RACE reads were re-called with MiXCR into one record per CDR3 protein. The sample includes about 340,000 distinct CDR3 sequences, roughly 8.7% seen only once; the top ten take more than 15%. The specimen was PBMCs, collected on the day of the first yellow fever vaccination. This TCR was sampled from a young man who received the YFV17D yellow fever vaccine. The chain joins TRBV6-5 to TRBJ2-1, with 8 bases aligning to TRBD2. The CDR3 coding sequence is TGTGCCAGCAGTTACTCGAAGGCTAGCGGGTACTACAATGAGCAGTTCTTC. It specifies CASSYSKASGYYNEQFF.